Sequencing of this T cell receptor (beta chain) was carried out in a study of shared clonotypes between healthy human individuals. Study-level findings and limits: Few donors restricted represented genetic and exposure-history diversity.

As processed by the authors: Junction-only immunoSEQ data arrived without quality scores, meaning filtering differed. Only in-frame clones appear in the TCRdb table, and some are missing; sequencing was by immunoSEQ multiplex PCR. The D gene and trimming were derived from the DNA, and the V and J assignments and clone size from that table. The data contain some 1 million clones, about 77% of them singletons. In the case of this clone: Its antigen remains unknown. This CDR3 is missing its conserved last phenylalanine or tryptophan, likely due to a read error. It is unclear where the CDR3 begins or ends on the DNA, so no DNA is shown, and the CDR3 is as TCRdb lists it.

10 amino acids form the CDR3, both terminal residues included. The germline gives CDR1 GTSNPN, CDR2 SVGIG (reference sequence). The chain combines TRBV30 with TRBJ2-7; TRBD1, the table's D call, lacks a check against the DNA. This receptor was taken from a man younger than 35 in good health. Sequenced sample: memory CD4+ T cells sorted from blood. As to subset: CD45RA-negative fraction. CDR3 residues: CAWSVDRGVL.